The 9 T cell receptor beta chains in this list originate from one sample, sequenced in a study of shared clonotypes between healthy human individuals. Profiled with immunoSEQ multiplex PCR; TCRdb holds only in-frame clones, not every one. The table has fewer than 850,000 clones, about nine tenths seen once. The source material was memory CD8+ T cells from PBMCs. Subset: CD45RO+ cells pooled with CCR7-negative TemRA cells. These receptor sequences come from a man between 18 and 35 years old in good health. Some clones in this sample may be carry-over from other donors' samples.

The V call is TRBV30, the J call TRBJ2-7; 11 positions agree with TRBD2. The length of the CDR3 is 15 residues. The trim removed 4 bases at V and 1 base at J, leaving 6 bases unmatched. CDR1 is GTSNPN and CDR2 is SVGIG in the germline V gene (reference sequence). This chain's CDR3 is CAWNSGRARSYEQYF. DNA for the CDR3: TGTGCCTGGAATAGCGGGAGGGCCAGATCCTACGAGCAGTACTTC.

V is TRBV18 and J is TRBJ2-2; no clear D gene. Trimming left V 3 bases short and J 0 bases short, with 11 bases between. CDR1 KGHSH and CDR2 LQKENI come from the germline V gene. There are 16 residues in the CDR3. CDR3 bases: TGTGCCAGCTCACCGGTCTTCCCCCCGAACACCGGGGAGCTGTTTTTT. Its protein is CASSPVFPPNTGELFF.

The chain employs TRBV27 and TRBJ2-7, with 8 nucleotides matching TRBD1. The V gene's germline CDR1 is MNHEY and CDR2 SMNVEV (reference sequence). CDR3 length: 17 amino acids. V trimming: 3 bases; J trimming: 0 bases; junction bases outside the gene matches: 10. The CDR3 protein is CASSFLIPGGLSYEQYF. DNA of the CDR3: TGTGCCAGCAGTTTCCTCATACCAGGGGGCCTCTCCTACGAGCAGTACTTC.

This rearrangement joins TRBV29-1 to TRBJ2-5; D gene ambiguous. This CDR3 has 10 amino acids. Trimming removed 7 bases from V and 5 bases from J, with 8 bases in between. The germline gives CDR1 SQVTM, CDR2 ANQGSEA. CDR3: CSAMGETQYF. In nucleotides, the CDR3 is TGCAGCGCCATGGGGGAGACCCAGTACTTC.

Worth noting for this clone: Within the sample, other DNA sequences also encode this same CDR3. The chain carries TRBV9 and TRBJ1-2; possible D gene TRBD1, 5 bases. Germline V gene data show CDR1 as SGDLS and CDR2 as YYNGEE. The germline V and J ends were trimmed by 0 bases and 2 bases, with 8 bases remaining between them. The CDR3 is 14 residues long. The DNA of the CDR3 is TGTGCCAGCAGCGTAGCGGGGGGGAACTATGGCTACACCTTC. Protein product: CASSVAGGNYGYTF.

This rearrangement joins TRBV14 to TRBJ2-3; tentatively, D is TRBD1 (6 bases). The germline V gene encodes CDR1 SGHDN and CDR2 FVKESK. The CDR3 covers 15 residues. Trimming left V 3 bases short and J 0 bases short, with 10 bases between. The CDR3 sequence is CASSHRTASTDTQYF. CDR3 DNA: TGTGCCAGCAGCCACCGGACAGCTAGCACAGATACGCAGTATTTT.

The chain couples TRBV27 to TRBJ1-1; 9 bases align to TRBD1. J gave up 4 bases and V 5 bases, and 5 bases lay outside the gene matches. CDR1 is MNHEY, CDR2 SMNVEV, per germline (reference sequence). This CDR3 is built from 14 residues. Written as DNA, the CDR3 is TGTGCCAGCAGTAGGGACAGGGTTGGCACTGAAGCTTTCTTT. Translated: CASSRDRVGTEAFF.

This clone was seen once. The chain has TRBV7-8 and TRBJ2-7, with TRBD2 as a possible D gene (5 bases). Between the trimmed V and J ends, which lost 5 bases and 0 bases, there was a span of 14 bases. CDR3 length equals 15 residues. Looked up from germline, CDR1 is SGHVS and CDR2 is FQNEAQ. The CDR3 sequence is CASSGGGGLSYEQYF. CDR3 DNA sequence: TGTGCCAGCAGCGGCGGTGGAGGTCTCTCCTACGAGCAGTACTTC.

The chain is built from TRBV19 and TRBJ1-5, with a tentative D call TRBD1 (5 bases). Germline CDR1 and CDR2: LNHDA and SQIVND (reference sequence). The ends were cut back, 2 bases at V and 2 bases at J, with 10 bases in the middle. There are 15 residues in the CDR3. The CDR3 DNA is TGTGCCAGTAGTATAAGCTTAGGGGGCAATCAGCCCCAGCATTTT. It codes for CASSISLGGNQPQHF.